This TCR beta chain came from a study of blood T cell repertoires in COVID-19. Study at large: Samples representing acute and convalescent COVID-19 were sourced from the United States, Italy and Spain. In each case, the material was cDNA or gDNA derived from T cells, B-cell-depleted T cells, or PBMCs.

The CDR3 sequence is 14 residues long. V lost 3 bases and J lost 1, with 9 bases in between. Looked up from germline, CDR1 is SGHTA and CDR2 is FQGNSA. Source study methods: The authors estimated nucleated cell counts from reference gene primer amplification. Clones were read by immunoSEQ multiplex PCR, and TCRdb kept only the in-frame ones, dropping some. Clone size and the V and J calls come from that table; the DNA yielded D and trimming. In the table there are over 200,000 clones, about 88% of which are singletons. The chain has TRBV7-2 and TRBJ1-1; the D is unclear. Sequenced input: peripheral blood. This clonotype was obtained from a woman aged 60-70 years with acute or convalescent COVID-19. The CDR3 loop is CASSLRLGNTEAFF. As DNA, the CDR3 is TGTGCCAGCAGCTTGCGGTTAGGGAACACTGAAGCTTTCTTT.